Listed here are 27 T cell receptor beta chains from one sample, sequenced in a study of T cell responses to AZD1222 COVID-19 vaccine. Sequenced by immunoSEQ multiplex PCR; TCRdb stores in-frame clones only, minus some. In the table there are 78,000 or so clones, 88% of which are singletons. The source was peripheral blood, collected on day 0 of AZD1222 vaccination. Source of these receptors: an adult in good health.

The genes are TRBV7-6 and TRBJ1-1; 8 nucleotides agree with TRBD1. This CDR3 has 13 residues. V was clipped by 6 bases and J by 4 bases; unmatched bases: 4. Germline V CDR1 and CDR2: SGHVS, FNYEAQ. The CDR3 protein is CASRLTGGTEAFF. The CDR3 DNA sequence: TGTGCCAGCAGACTAACAGGGGGCACTGAAGCTTTCTTT.

The CDR3 protein is CASSSNPFANTGELFF. CDR3 nucleotides: TGTGCCAGCAGCTCTAACCCGTTCGCGAACACCGGGGAGCTGTTTTTT. The V call is TRBV5-6, the J call TRBJ2-2; D is unresolved. CDR1 and CDR2 (germline): SGHDT, YYEEEE. V was trimmed by 3 bases and J by 0 bases, leaving 12 bases between them. This CDR3 has 16 residues.

This chain joins TRBV30 and TRBJ2-7; D perhaps matches TRBD1 (5 bases). The ends were cut back, 5 bases at V and 1 base at J, with 18 bases in the middle. The CDR3 has 15 residues. The germline gives CDR1 GTSNPN, CDR2 SVGIG (reference sequence). CDR3 coding DNA: TGTGCCTGGGGCCCTCTTGACAGCGAGTCCTACGAGCAGTACTTC. Residues: CAWGPLDSESYEQYF.

The genes are TRBV2 and TRBJ2-7; perhaps TRBD1 as D (6 bases). Germline V gene lookup returns CDR1 SNHLY and CDR2 FYNNEI. The V and J ends lost 1 base and 5 bases respectively, with 15 bases between them. The CDR3 has 15 residues. Written as DNA, the CDR3 is TGTGCCAGCAGTGAAGAGAGGGGGAGCATGAACGAGCAGTACTTC. Translated, it gives CASSEERGSMNEQYF.

This rearrangement joins TRBV6-5 to TRBJ2-7; 11 nucleotides agree with TRBD1. Trimming at V came to 10 bases and at J to 3 bases, leaving 2 bases not matched to a gene. This CDR3 has 12 amino acids. From germline, CDR1 is MNHEY and CDR2 SVGAGI. Written as DNA, the CDR3 is TGTGCCATGGGGACAGGGGGCTACGAGCAGTACTTC. This sequence encodes CAMGTGGYEQYF.

The rearrangement uses TRBV7-2 and TRBJ2-3; D unresolved. In germline, CDR1 is SGHTA, CDR2 FQGNSA. The ends were cut back, 6 bases at V and 6 bases at J, with 10 bases in the middle. The CDR3 consists of 12 residues. The CDR3 spells CASSLDPDTQYF. The CDR3 DNA sequence: TGTGCCAGCAGTCTCGACCCGGATACGCAGTATTTT.

This chain links TRBV21-1 with TRBJ1-1. TRBV21-1 is a recognized pseudogene. The CDR3 is 12 amino acids. Here the CDR3 reads CASSKTADEAFF. CDR3 sequence (DNA): TGTGCCAGCAGCAAGACGGCGGATGAAGCTTTCTTT.

V usage is TRBV6-5 and J usage is TRBJ2-2, with a possible D match to TRBD1 (5 bases). The CDR3 has 15 amino acids. Germline CDR1 and CDR2: MNHEY and SVGAGI. Trimming pared 0 bases from V and 4 bases from J, leaving 9 bases between. CDR3 residues: CASSYSSGATGELFF. The CDR3 DNA sequence: TGTGCCAGCAGTTACTCGAGTGGGGCCACCGGGGAGCTGTTTTTT.

The chain recombines TRBV5-6 with TRBJ1-1; D may be TRBD1 (5 bases). This CDR3 is built from 12 residues. Germline V CDR1 and CDR2: SGHDT, YYEEEE. Trimming removed 7 bases from V and 3 bases from J, with 10 bases in between. CDR3 nucleotides: TGTGCCAGCGGGGCGTGGGACACTGAAGCTTTCTTT. Translating it yields CASGAWDTEAFF.

This clone showed up just a few times. This sequence joins TRBV18 and TRBJ1-3; unclear D gene. The germline V and J ends were trimmed by 2 bases and 0 bases, with 8 bases remaining between them. This CDR3 has 15 amino acids. Germline lookup yields CDR1 KGHSH and CDR2 LQKENI. The CDR3 sequence: CASSPVSGSGNTIYF. The CDR3 nucleotides read TGTGCCAGCTCACCAGTAAGCGGCTCTGGAAACACCATATATTTT.

V is TRBV5-1 and J is TRBJ2-2; TRBD1 agrees at 10 bases. This CDR3 has 16 residues. The V gene end was trimmed by 0 bases and the J gene end by 7 bases; junction bases not matched to a gene: 6. Germline CDR1 and CDR2: SGHRS and YFSETQ. The CDR3 here is CASSLAVGTGVGELFF. The CDR3 bases are TGCGCCAGCAGCTTGGCCGTGGGGACAGGGGTCGGGGAGCTGTTTTTT.

This clone was picked up one time. The chain couples TRBV5-1 to TRBJ2-3; D is uncertain. CDR1 SGHRS and CDR2 YFSETQ come from the germline V gene. Trimming took off 0 bases at V and 3 bases at J, with 14 bases between the two ends. There are 16 residues in the CDR3. CDR3 sequence (DNA): TGCGCCAGCAGCTTGGGGTCCACGCCTATGACAGATACGCAGTATTTT. It translates to CASSLGSTPMTDTQYF.

The V gene is TRBV9, the J gene TRBJ2-1; the D gene is possibly TRBD2 (5 bases). The CDR3 sequence is 16 residues long. V lost 0 bases and J 5 bases, leaving 15 bases between the germline ends. Per the germline V gene, CDR1 is SGDLS and CDR2 is YYNGEE. CDR3 in amino acids: CASSVDPRGFDNEQFF. For the CDR3, the DNA is TGTGCCAGCAGCGTAGATCCCCGCGGGTTCGACAATGAGCAGTTCTTC. The complete variable domain, with remaining parts taken from reference TRBV9 and TRBJ2-1, reads DSGVTQTPKHLITATGQRVTLRCSPRSGDLSVYWYQQSLDQGLQFLIQYYNGEERAKGNILERFSAQQFPDLHSELNLSSLELGDSALYFCASSVDPRGFDNEQFFGPGTRLTVL.

The V call is TRBV7-9, the J call TRBJ2-5; a weak D match, TRBD1 (5 bases). V gave up 5 bases and J gave up 4 bases, with 23 bases separating them. The CDR3 has 17 amino acids. Germline CDR1 SEHNR, CDR2 FQNEAQ (reference sequence). The CDR3: CASSLAQGPVTGETQYF. The CDR3 region has the DNA TGTGCCAGCAGCCTGGCCCAGGGTCCCGTCACGGGAGAGACCCAGTACTTC.

This chain uses TRBV9 with TRBJ1-2; TRBD1 might be the D (5 bases). Per the germline V gene, CDR1 is SGDLS and CDR2 is YYNGEE. V was trimmed by 2 bases and J by 0 bases, leaving 8 bases between them. The CDR3 covers 14 residues. The CDR3 loop is CASSVGGANYGYTF. For the CDR3, the DNA is TGTGCCAGCAGCGTCGGGGGGGCTAACTATGGCTACACCTTC. Using reference TRBV9 and TRBJ1-2 for the parts outside the CDR3, the full variable domain is DSGVTQTPKHLITATGQRVTLRCSPRSGDLSVYWYQQSLDQGLQFLIQYYNGEERAKGNILERFSAQQFPDLHSELNLSSLELGDSALYFCASSVGGANYGYTFGSGTRLTVV.

The chain uses TRBV28 and TRBJ2-6; the D is unclear. Germline-derived CDR1 and CDR2 are MDHEN and SYDVKM. Trimming took off 8 bases at V and 0 bases at J, with 2 bases between the two ends. The CDR3 runs to 12 residues. CDR3 sequence reads: CASVSGANVLTF. Here the CDR3 DNA reads TGTGCCAGCGTCTCTGGGGCCAACGTCCTGACTTTC.

V and J are TRBV6-5 and TRBJ2-1, with D tentatively TRBD2 (6 bases). In germline, CDR1 is MNHEY, CDR2 SVGAGI. The V end lost 7 bases, the J end lost 5 bases, and 15 bases lay between the germline ends. The CDR3 loop spans 14 amino acids. CDR3 nucleotides: TGTGCCAGCAAGGGGCGGGAAAAACACAATGAGCAGTTCTTC. Protein sequence: CASKGREKHNEQFF.

This chain links TRBV3-1 (or the pseudogene TRBV3-2) with TRBJ2-2; TRBD2 matches at 14 bases. CDR1 is LGHDT, CDR2 YNNKEL, per germline (reference sequence). The CDR3 loop spans 16 amino acids. Trimming cost V 1 base and J 8 bases; bases outside gene matches: 3. The CDR3 spells CASSQGTSGGQGELFF. CDR3 coding DNA: TGTGCCAGCAGCCAAGGGACTAGCGGGGGGCAGGGGGAGCTGTTTTTT.

This clone has more than one count but fewer than ten. This chain uses TRBV3-1 (or the pseudogene TRBV3-2) with TRBJ1-1; TRBD1 is a possible D gene (5 bases). The CDR3 loop spans 13 amino acids. Trimming took 0 bases from V and 11 from J, leaving 13 bases between them. The germline gives CDR1 LGHDT, CDR2 YNNKEL (reference sequence). The CDR3 DNA is TGTGCCAGCAGCCAAGATACAGGAATGGCTGCTTTCTTT. This encodes CASSQDTGMAAFF.

This chain uses TRBV6-4 with TRBJ1-1; D may be TRBD1 (6 bases). Germline CDR1 MRHNA, CDR2 SNTAGT. The CDR3 is made up of 13 amino acids. Trimming removed 4 bases at V and 3 bases at J, with 9 bases between. CDR3 region: CASSARTDTEAFF. The CDR3 DNA sequence: TGTGCCAGCAGTGCCAGGACAGACACTGAAGCTTTCTTT.

The chain carries TRBV28 and TRBJ1-3; TRBD1 is a possible D gene (6 bases). The CDR3 has 15 residues. V shed 6 bases and J shed 4 bases, with 16 bases lying between them. The germline V gene encodes CDR1 MDHEN and CDR2 SYDVKM. The CDR3 DNA sequence: TGTGCCAGCAGGGACAGTATGCCTTTGGGAAACACCATATATTTT. It is translated as CASRDSMPLGNTIYF.

The chain recombines TRBV2 with TRBJ2-4, with 8 bases identical to TRBD1. This CDR3 contains 14 residues. The J segment lost 5 bases and the V segment lost 10 bases, leaving 10 bases of the junction unmatched. Germline CDR1 is SNHLY and CDR2 is FYNNEI. This CDR3 reads CANAGKTGENIQYF. The CDR3 DNA reads as TGTGCCAACGCAGGGAAGACAGGGGAAAACATTCAGTACTTC.

This clone was picked up a small number of times. The chain uses TRBV7-9 and TRBJ2-1, with 8 bases identical to TRBD2. The CDR3 loop spans 16 amino acids. V lost 2 bases and J lost 5; bases outside the gene matches: 8. Germline lookup yields CDR1 SEHNR and CDR2 FQNEAQ (reference sequence). CDR3 amino acids: CASSLMGLAGHNEQFF. The CDR3 DNA reads as TGTGCCAGCAGCTTAATGGGGCTAGCGGGCCACAATGAGCAGTTCTTC. Full variable domain (remainder filled in from reference TRBV7-9 and TRBJ2-1): DTGVSQNPRHKITKRGQNVTFRCDPISEHNRLYWYRQTLGQGPEFLTYFQNEAQLEKSRLLSDRFSAERPKGSFSTLEIQRTEQGDSAMYLCASSLMGLAGHNEQFFGPGTRLTVL.

The rearrangement uses TRBV5-1 and TRBJ2-2; 7 positions agree with TRBD1. The CDR3 is made up of 16 amino acids. The V segment lost 4 bases and the J segment 1 base; nucleotides outside the gene matches: 7. CDR1 and CDR2 from the germline V gene are SGHRS and YFSETQ. The CDR3 DNA reads TGCGCCAGCAGCCCCCCCGGGACAGAGAACACCGGGGAGCTGTTTTTT. Translated, it gives CASSPPGTENTGELFF.

The rearrangement uses TRBV9 and TRBJ1-5; D remains unclear. The CDR3 runs to 15 residues. V lost 3 bases and J 2 bases, leaving 12 bases between the germline ends. CDR1 is SGDLS and CDR2 is YYNGEE in the germline V gene. CDR3 in DNA: TGTGCCAGCAGCGCCGGTACCGCGGGCAATCAGCCCCAGCATTTT. Protein: CASSAGTAGNQPQHF. Full variable domain (rest looked up from reference TRBV9 and TRBJ1-5): DSGVTQTPKHLITATGQRVTLRCSPRSGDLSVYWYQQSLDQGLQFLIQYYNGEERAKGNILERFSAQQFPDLHSELNLSSLELGDSALYFCASSAGTAGNQPQHFGDGTRLSIL.

V gene TRBV7-2 combines with J gene TRBJ2-2; D is uncertain. The CDR3 length is 14 residues. Trimming took 7 bases from V and 2 from J, leaving 11 bases between them. Germline V gene lookup returns CDR1 SGHTA and CDR2 FQGNSA. The CDR3 DNA sequence: TGTGCCAGCAAAGGGTCAAGTAACACCGGGGAGCTGTTTTTT. Its protein is CASKGSSNTGELFF. The whole variable domain, remainder taken from reference TRBV7-2 and TRBJ2-2, is GAGVSQSPSNKVTEKGKDVELRCDPISGHTALYWYRQSLGQGLEFLIYFQGNSAPDKSGLPSDRFSAERTGGSVSTLTIQRTQQEDSAVYLCASKGSSNTGELFFGEGSRLTVL.

V is TRBV7-9 and J is TRBJ1-1, with a weak D call TRBD1 (6 bases). Trimming took off 6 bases at V and 0 bases at J, with 17 bases between the two ends. Germline V gives CDR1 SEHNR, CDR2 FQNEAQ (reference sequence). The CDR3 has 16 residues. Here the CDR3 DNA reads TGTGCCAGCAGTCTGCGCGGGGGCCTACTGAACACTGAAGCTTTCTTT. Residues: CASSLRGGLLNTEAFF.